Below are 17 T cell receptor beta chains sequenced from a single sample in a study of T cell responses to AZD1222 COVID-19 vaccine. Sequencing used immunoSEQ multiplex PCR; TCRdb keeps in-frame clones, though not all of them. The table records approximately 110,000 clones, roughly 90% of them present only once. Source: peripheral blood, taken on day 0 of AZD1222 vaccination. The receptors were sampled from an adult in good health.

The CDR3 loop is CASSLDGGPEQYF. DNA for the CDR3: TGTGCCAGCAGCTTAGATGGTGGTCCCGAGCAGTACTTC. The chain links TRBV7-8 to TRBJ2-7; D unresolved. With 1 base removed from V and 6 bases from J, the gap between germline ends came to 10 bases. Germline CDR1 is SGHVS and CDR2 is FQNEAQ. There are 13 residues in the CDR3.

The rearrangement uses TRBV2 and TRBJ2-7, with 8 bases matching TRBD1. There are 14 residues in the CDR3. V lost 4 bases and J lost 2; bases outside the gene matches: 4. Germline CDR1 reads SNHLY; CDR2 reads FYNNEI. CDR3 protein: CASSVRDRPYEQYF. The CDR3 DNA reads as TGTGCCAGCAGTGTCCGGGACAGGCCCTACGAGCAGTACTTC. Full variable domain (remainder filled in from reference TRBV2 and TRBJ2-7): EPEVTQTPSHQVTQMGQEVILRCVPISNHLYFYWYRQILGQKVEFLVSFYNNEISEKSEIFDDQFSVERPDGSNFTLKIRSTKLEDSAMYFCASSVRDRPYEQYFGPGTRLTVT.

V gene TRBV28 combines with J gene TRBJ2-7, with 13 bases matching TRBD2. Germline CDR1 and CDR2: MDHEN and SYDVKM. The ends lost 1 base at V and 3 bases at J; junction bases unmatched: 3. This CDR3 spans 16 amino acids. CDR3 nucleotides: TGTGCCAGCAGTTTATTACTAGCGGGAGGGTTCTACGAGCAGTACTTC. This gives the protein CASSLLLAGGFYEQYF.

V usage is TRBV6-2 or TRBV6-3 and J usage is TRBJ2-7; 8 nucleotides line up with TRBD1. Germline CDR1 is MNHEY and CDR2 is SVGEGT. After removal of 5 bases from V and 2 bases from J, the junction contained 8 bases not matched to a gene. This CDR3 contains 15 residues. The CDR3 loop reads CASSQDREDPYEQYF. In DNA, the CDR3 is TGTGCCAGCAGTCAGGACAGGGAGGATCCCTACGAGCAGTACTTC.

A few counts support this clone. CDR3 in amino acids: CASSQAGQGADEQYF. CDR3 sequence (DNA): TGTGCCAGCTCACAGGCCGGACAGGGGGCCGACGAGCAGTACTTC. The chain couples TRBV18 to TRBJ2-7, with 11 bases matching TRBD1. V shed 4 bases, J shed 5 bases, and the junction held 7 bases outside the gene matches. The CDR3 extends over 15 amino acids. CDR1 KGHSH and CDR2 LQKENI come from the germline V gene.

This chain joins TRBV5-6 and TRBJ1-2; no firm D call. This CDR3 is 16 amino acids long. The ends were cut back, 0 bases at V and 2 bases at J, with 14 bases in the middle. CDR1 SGHDT and CDR2 YYEEEE come from the germline V gene. CDR3 loop: CASSLAGYSVNYGYTF. The DNA of the CDR3 is TGTGCCAGCAGCTTGGCCGGGTATAGCGTGAACTATGGCTACACCTTC.

This rearrangement joins TRBV4-1 to TRBJ1-1; D may be TRBD1 (6 bases). V was pared by 0 bases and J by 8 bases, with 16 bases between. CDR1 MGHRA and CDR2 YSYEKL come from the germline V gene. This CDR3 region has 15 residues. The CDR3 nucleotides are TGCGCCAGCAGCCAAGATTGGGGGCGAAGAGGGGAAGCTTTCTTT. This encodes CASSQDWGRRGEAFF.

The chain employs TRBV10-2 and TRBJ2-1; D perhaps matches TRBD2 (6 bases). The CDR3 contains 12 residues. Germline V CDR1 and CDR2: WSHSY, SAAADI. V was clipped by 2 bases and J by 10 bases, with 9 bases between them. The CDR3 loop reads CASSELAGEQFF. Written as DNA, the CDR3 is TGCGCCAGCAGTGAGCTGGCGGGGGAGCAGTTCTTC.

The gene calls are TRBV3-1 (or the pseudogene TRBV3-2) and TRBJ1-1, with 8 bases matching TRBD1. Looked up from germline, CDR1 is LGHDT and CDR2 is YNNKEL (reference sequence). The CDR3 runs to 14 residues. V lost 4 bases to trimming and J lost 5 bases; unmatched junction nucleotides: 6. The CDR3 here is CASSLRTGRTEAFF. CDR3 DNA: TGTGCCAGCAGCCTCAGGACAGGGAGGACTGAAGCTTTCTTT.

The chain joins TRBV15 to TRBJ2-7; TRBD1 agrees at 7 bases. Germline trimming cut 1 base from V and 1 base from J; bases unmatched to any gene: 7. Germline-derived CDR1 and CDR2 are LNHNV and YYDKDF (reference sequence). The CDR3 length is 16 residues. The CDR3 bases are TGTGCCACCAGCAGAGTTAGGGCAGGGGGTTCCTACGAGCAGTACTTC. It translates to CATSRVRAGGSYEQYF.

The V call is TRBV7-9, the J call TRBJ1-1; a weak D match, TRBD1 (6 bases). The CDR3 has 17 residues. Trimming cost V 4 bases and J 0 bases, with 18 bases left between them. Germline CDR1 reads SEHNR; CDR2 reads FQNEAQ (reference sequence). In DNA, the CDR3 is TGTGCCAGCAGCTCCCTCGGGGGGGCGACGGTGAACACTGAAGCTTTCTTT. Its translation is CASSSLGGATVNTEAFF.

This clone showed up just once. The rearrangement links TRBV6-5 to TRBJ1-5; D unclear. CDR3 length equals 15 residues. Germline lookup yields CDR1 MNHEY and CDR2 SVGAGI. The ends were cut back, 7 bases at V and 0 bases at J, with 13 bases in the middle. The DNA for the CDR3 is TGTGCCAGCAATTTGAAAGGGTATAGCAATCAGCCCCAGCATTTT. This translates into CASNLKGYSNQPQHF.

The chain employs TRBV2 and TRBJ1-1; perhaps TRBD1 as D (5 bases). This CDR3 has 15 residues. The V gene's germline CDR1 is SNHLY and CDR2 FYNNEI. The ends were cut back, 7 bases at V and 1 base at J, with 16 bases in the middle. CDR3: CASNPTQDTNTEAFF. CDR3 DNA sequence: TGTGCCAGCAACCCCACACAGGACACGAACACTGAAGCTTTCTTT. Supplemented by reference TRBV2 and TRBJ1-1, the full variable domain reads EPEVTQTPSHQVTQMGQEVILRCVPISNHLYFYWYRQILGQKVEFLVSFYNNEISEKSEIFDDQFSVERPDGSNFTLKIRSTKLEDSAMYFCASNPTQDTNTEAFFGQGTRLTVV.

V and J are TRBV2 and TRBJ1-2; D possibly corresponds to TRBD1 (6 bases). Germline values: CDR1 SNHLY, CDR2 FYNNEI. CDR3 length: 13 amino acids. Trimming cost V 4 bases and J 7 bases, with 13 bases left between them. CDR3 region: CASSAETGGGYTF. For the CDR3, the DNA is TGTGCCAGCAGTGCCGAGACAGGCGGTGGCTACACCTTC.

This clone was recorded once. The V call is TRBV19, the J call TRBJ1-5; no clear D. V lost 6 bases and J 0 bases, leaving 15 bases between the germline ends. CDR3 length equals 16 residues. Per germline, CDR1 LNHDA and CDR2 SQIVND (reference sequence). In nucleotides, the CDR3 is TGTGCCAGTAGGCCCCTCTGGGGAGGTAGCAATCAGCCCCAGCATTTT. Protein sequence: CASRPLWGGSNQPQHF.

The chain combines TRBV5-1 with TRBJ2-5; D might be TRBD1 (6 bases). The ends were cut back, 4 bases at V and 0 bases at J, with 10 bases in the middle. The CDR3 runs to 14 residues. CDR1 is SGHRS and CDR2 is YFSETQ in the germline V gene. The CDR3 coding sequence is TGCGCCAGCAGCCTTTACAGGGACCAAGAGACCCAGTACTTC. Its translation is CASSLYRDQETQYF.

The chain employs TRBV6-2 or TRBV6-3 and TRBJ2-7, with 8 bases matching TRBD1. Losses at the gene ends were 2 bases for V and 5 bases for J; bases not matched to a gene: 5. This CDR3 is built from 14 residues. Germline CDR1 and CDR2: MNHEY and SVGEGT. CDR3 bases: TGTGCCAGCAGTTACGAGGCAGGGGGCCACGAGCAGTACTTC. It translates to CASSYEAGGHEQYF.